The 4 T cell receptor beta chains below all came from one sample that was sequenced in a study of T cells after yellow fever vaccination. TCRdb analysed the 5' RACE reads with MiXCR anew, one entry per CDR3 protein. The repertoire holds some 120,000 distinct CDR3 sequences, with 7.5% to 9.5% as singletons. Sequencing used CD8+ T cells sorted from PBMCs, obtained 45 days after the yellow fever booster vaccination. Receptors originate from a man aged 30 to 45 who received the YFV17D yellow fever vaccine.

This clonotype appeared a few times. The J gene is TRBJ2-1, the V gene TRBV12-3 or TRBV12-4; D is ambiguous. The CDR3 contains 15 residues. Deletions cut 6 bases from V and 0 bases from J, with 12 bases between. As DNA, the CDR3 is TGTGCCAGCAGGCTTACAAGTGGCTCCTACAATGAGCAGTTCTTC. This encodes CASRLTSGSYNEQFF.

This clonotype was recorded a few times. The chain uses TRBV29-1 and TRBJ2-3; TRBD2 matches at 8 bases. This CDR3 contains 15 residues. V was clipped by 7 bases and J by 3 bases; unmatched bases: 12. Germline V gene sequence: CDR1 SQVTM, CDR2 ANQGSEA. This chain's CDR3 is CSALPETSVTDTQYF. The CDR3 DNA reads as TGCAGCGCCCTCCCGGAGACTAGCGTTACAGATACGCAGTATTTT.

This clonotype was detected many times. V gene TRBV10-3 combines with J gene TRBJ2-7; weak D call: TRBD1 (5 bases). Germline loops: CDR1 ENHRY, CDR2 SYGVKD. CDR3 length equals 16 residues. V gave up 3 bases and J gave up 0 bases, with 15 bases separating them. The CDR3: CAISELFQGPSYEQYF. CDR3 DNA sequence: TGTGCCATCAGTGAATTGTTTCAGGGTCCCTCCTACGAGCAGTACTTC.

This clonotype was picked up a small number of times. CDR3 sequence reads: CASSRPAGVEQFF. CDR3 bases: TGTGCCAGCAGCCGGCCTGCCGGGGTGGAGCAGTTCTTC. The rearrangement uses TRBV7-9 and TRBJ2-1; tentatively, D is TRBD2 (5 bases). The CDR3 is made up of 13 amino acids. Germline-derived CDR1 and CDR2 are SEHNR and FQNEAQ (reference sequence). Trimming removed 5 bases at V and 10 bases at J, with 15 bases between. The full variable domain, its missing parts supplied by reference TRBV7-9 and TRBJ2-1, is DTGVSQNPRHKITKRGQNVTFRCDPISEHNRLYWYRQTLGQGPEFLTYFQNEAQLEKSRLLSDRFSAERPKGSFSTLEIQRTEQGDSAMYLCASSRPAGVEQFFGPGTRLTVL.